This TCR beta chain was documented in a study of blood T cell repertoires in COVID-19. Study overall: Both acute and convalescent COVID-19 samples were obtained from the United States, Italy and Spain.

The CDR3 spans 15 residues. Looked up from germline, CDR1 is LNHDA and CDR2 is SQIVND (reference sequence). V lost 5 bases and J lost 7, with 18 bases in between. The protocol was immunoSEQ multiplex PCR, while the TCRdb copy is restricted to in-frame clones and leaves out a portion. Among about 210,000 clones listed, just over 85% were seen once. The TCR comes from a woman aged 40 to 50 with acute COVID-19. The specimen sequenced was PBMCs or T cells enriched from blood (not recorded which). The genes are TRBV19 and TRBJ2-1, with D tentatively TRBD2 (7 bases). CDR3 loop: CASSPQGGAGNEQFF. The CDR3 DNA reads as TGTGCCAGTAGTCCACAGGGAGGAGCGGGAAATGAGCAGTTCTTC.